These 25 T cell receptor beta chains came from one sample sequenced in a study of blood T cell repertoires in COVID-19. Generated by immunoSEQ multiplex PCR, the TCRdb table keeps only in-frame clones and is missing some. The table records approximately 210,000 clones, approximately 90% of them present only once. Material for sequencing was peripheral blood. The receptors originated from a man in his 70s with acute or convalescent COVID-19.

The V and J genes are TRBV28 and TRBJ2-5, with TRBD1 matching 10 bases. The CDR3 runs 14 residues. V lost 5 bases to trimming and J lost 5 bases; unmatched junction nucleotides: 5. In germline, CDR1 is MDHEN, CDR2 SYDVKM. The CDR3 region is CASSVGQGLETQYF. The CDR3 DNA is TGTGCCAGCAGTGTGGGACAGGGGTTGGAGACCCAGTACTTC.

The gene calls are TRBV5-1 and TRBJ2-1; D remains unclear. Trimming stripped 4 bases from V and 6 bases from J, with 8 bases between. CDR1 and CDR2 (germline): SGHRS, YFSETQ. The CDR3 extends over 12 amino acids. CDR3 sequence reads: CASSPTPNEQFF. The DNA of the CDR3 is TGCGCCAGCAGCCCAACACCCAATGAGCAGTTCTTC.

The chain recombines TRBV19 with TRBJ2-7; TRBD1 is a possible D gene (6 bases). The germline V and J ends were trimmed by 6 bases and 2 bases, with 11 bases remaining between them. Germline CDR1 reads LNHDA; CDR2 reads SQIVND (reference sequence). The CDR3 consists of 13 residues. The CDR3 is CASSWGLPYEQYF. CDR3 in DNA: TGTGCCAGTAGCTGGGGGCTACCCTACGAGCAGTACTTC.

The chain has TRBV21-1 and TRBJ2-5; the D call of TRBD2 is as the table states it, not checked on the DNA. TRBV21-1 is tagged as a pseudogene. The CDR3 contains 17 residues. CDR3 amino acids: CASSKVGASGRGETQYF. The CDR3 nucleotides read TGTGCCAGCAGCAAAGTTGGGGCTAGCGGGAGGGGAGAGACCCAGTACTTC.

The V call is TRBV6-5, the J call TRBJ2-5; no reliable D call. The V gene's germline CDR1 is MNHEY and CDR2 SVGAGI. The CDR3 runs to 15 residues. Trimming pared 6 bases from V and 1 base from J, leaving 15 bases between. CDR3 amino acids: CASSLGLWSQETQYF. DNA for the CDR3: TGTGCCAGCAGCCTAGGCCTATGGTCCCAAGAGACCCAGTACTTC.

This clone was picked up a small number of times. This chain links TRBV5-8 with TRBJ2-5, with D tentatively TRBD2 (5 bases). The CDR3 totals 14 residues. Germline lookup yields CDR1 SGHTS and CDR2 YDEGEE. The V gene lost 3 bases and the J gene lost 1 base, with 10 bases spanning the gap. CDR3 sequence: CASSSGLAQETQYF. The CDR3, as DNA: TGTGCCAGCAGCTCCGGACTGGCCCAAGAGACCCAGTACTTC.

The chain's CDR3 is CASSSRDRLNTIYF. CDR3 coding DNA: TGTGCCAGCAGCTCTAGGGACAGACTAAACACCATATATTTT. The chain combines TRBV7-8 with TRBJ1-3; 7 bases line up with TRBD1. Trimming took 4 bases from V and 6 from J; bases not matched to a gene: 6. This CDR3 comprises 14 residues. The germline V gene encodes CDR1 SGHVS and CDR2 FQNEAQ.

This chain links TRBV15 with TRBJ1-4; D unclear. The germline V gene encodes CDR1 LNHNV and CDR2 YYDKDF (reference sequence). The CDR3 spans 21 residues. The V gene lost 4 bases and the J gene lost 0 bases, with 27 bases spanning the gap. For the CDR3, the DNA is TGTGCCACCAGCACCCCTCAGGCGGGGTCGGGCCCCCTTGCAACTAATGAAAAACTGTTTTTT. This encodes CATSTPQAGSGPLATNEKLFF. Full variable domain (missing parts from reference TRBV15 and TRBJ1-4): DAMVIQNPRYQVTQFGKPVTLSCSQTLNHNVMYWYQQKSSQAPKLLFHYYDKDFNNEADTPDNFQSRRPNTSFCFLDIRSPGLGDTAMYLCATSTPQAGSGPLATNEKLFFGSGTQLSVL.

The J gene is TRBJ2-7, the V gene TRBV9; D not certain. CDR1 and CDR2 (germline): SGDLS, YYNGEE. Trimming removed 4 bases from V and 3 bases from J, with 17 bases in between. The CDR3 has 15 residues. CDR3 in DNA: TGTGCCAGCAGCTCTAGAGATTCCGGAAACTACGAGCAGTACTTC. It encodes CASSSRDSGNYEQYF.

The V and J genes are TRBV5-6 and TRBJ2-2; 13 nucleotides line up with TRBD2. The V segment lost 4 bases and the J segment 5 bases; nucleotides outside the gene matches: 8. This CDR3 region has 17 residues. CDR1 is SGHDT, CDR2 YYEEEE, per germline. The CDR3 spells CASSVAGLAGDTGELFF. The CDR3 DNA follows: TGTGCCAGCAGCGTAGCCGGACTAGCGGGAGATACCGGGGAGCTGTTTTTT.

In its sample, this clone was seen once. The chain recombines TRBV5-1 with TRBJ2-1; maybe TRBD2 (7 bases). Between the trimmed V and J ends, which lost 4 bases and 8 bases, there was a span of 22 bases. CDR1 and CDR2 (germline): SGHRS, YFSETQ. The CDR3 contains 16 residues. CDR3 DNA: TGCGCCAGCAGCGTACCCCTCGGGGGGCCCCACGATGAGCAGTTCTTC. It translates to CASSVPLGGPHDEQFF.

The chain joins TRBV7-2 to TRBJ1-2; TRBD1 matches at 9 bases. The CDR3 runs 15 residues. The V and J ends lost 5 bases and 4 bases, in that order; junction bases with no gene match: 8. The germline gives CDR1 SGHTA, CDR2 FQGNSA. For the CDR3, the DNA is TGTGCCAGCAGCCCTGAACAGGGGGCCGTCTATGGCTACACCTTC. Residues: CASSPEQGAVYGYTF.

The V call is TRBV12-3 or TRBV12-4, the J call TRBJ1-4; a possible D gene is TRBD1 (6 bases). The CDR3 is made up of 13 amino acids. Trimming pared 3 bases from V and 8 bases from J, leaving 10 bases between. CDR3 in amino acids: CASSFQGMEKLFF. CDR3 in DNA: TGTGCCAGCAGTTTTCAGGGGATGGAAAAACTGTTTTTT.

This chain links TRBV29-1 with TRBJ2-1; TRBD2 matches 10 bases. The CDR3 covers 16 residues. Germline V gene lookup returns CDR1 SQVTM and CDR2 ANQGSEA. Unmatched junction bases numbered 11, after V lost 5 bases and J lost 4 bases. This CDR3 reads CSVILAGGPGYNEQFF. CDR3 DNA sequence: TGCAGCGTTATCTTAGCGGGAGGCCCGGGGTACAATGAGCAGTTCTTC.

The chain carries TRBV28 and TRBJ1-3; 8 nucleotides agree with TRBD1. Germline lookup yields CDR1 MDHEN and CDR2 SYDVKM. CDR3 length: 16 amino acids. Trimming removed 4 bases from V and 0 bases from J; junction bases left unmatched: 5. CDR3 amino acids: CASSWTGRGSGNTIYF. For the CDR3, the DNA is TGTGCCAGCAGTTGGACAGGGAGGGGCTCTGGAAACACCATATATTTT.

The chain is built from TRBV5-4 and TRBJ2-3; a possible D gene is TRBD2 (6 bases). Trimming shortened V by 1 base and J by 5 bases, and 17 bases separated the two germline ends. The germline gives CDR1 SGHNT, CDR2 YYREEE (reference sequence). The CDR3 has 16 residues. In DNA, the CDR3 is TGTGCCAGCAGCTTGCCCGGACTAACCGCCAGAGATACGCAGTATTTT. This gives the protein CASSLPGLTARDTQYF.

V usage is TRBV27 and J usage is TRBJ2-1; 9 nucleotides agree with TRBD2. V was clipped by 1 base and J by 2 bases; unmatched bases: 3. Germline V gene lookup returns CDR1 MNHEY and CDR2 SMNVEV (reference sequence). The CDR3 totals 16 residues. The CDR3: CASSLFLAGTYNEQFF. CDR3 DNA sequence: TGTGCCAGCAGTTTATTCCTAGCGGGAACCTACAATGAGCAGTTCTTC.

The chain has TRBV5-1 and TRBJ2-1, with 7 nucleotides matching TRBD1. The CDR3 is 17 amino acids. The V gene end was trimmed by 4 bases and the J gene end by 10 bases; junction bases not matched to a gene: 20. Germline CDR1 and CDR2: SGHRS and YFSETQ. Here the CDR3 DNA reads TGCGCCAGCAGCCGACGAACCCCAACGATGGCGGACAGGGAGCAGTTCTTC. As protein: CASSRRTPTMADREQFF.

The rearrangement links TRBV19 to TRBJ2-7, with 7 bases fitting TRBD1. Trimming removed 0 bases from V and 2 bases from J; junction bases left unmatched: 1. Germline CDR1 is LNHDA and CDR2 is SQIVND (reference sequence). The CDR3 runs to 14 residues. As DNA, the CDR3 is TGTGCCAGTAGTATAGACAGGGGGACCTACGAGCAGTACTTC. It codes for CASSIDRGTYEQYF.

J is TRBJ2-3 and V is TRBV7-2, with 10 bases identical to TRBD2. The V segment lost 3 bases and the J segment 8 bases; nucleotides outside the gene matches: 8. This CDR3 has 15 residues. Germline V lookup: CDR1 SGHTA, CDR2 FQGNSA. This CDR3 is CASSLSGLARLTQYF. The CDR3 bases are TGTGCCAGCAGCTTGTCGGGACTAGCGAGACTTACGCAGTATTTT.

The chain couples TRBV24-1 to TRBJ2-1; 7 bases map to TRBD2. The J segment lost 5 bases and the V segment lost 2 bases, leaving 5 bases of the junction unmatched. Germline V gene lookup returns CDR1 KGHDR and CDR2 SFDVKD. CDR3 length: 15 residues. CDR3 in amino acids: CATSDWASGNNEQFF. The CDR3 DNA is TGTGCCACCAGTGATTGGGCTAGCGGAAACAATGAGCAGTTCTTC.

This clone was detected once. The rearrangement joins TRBV6-1 to TRBJ2-3; TRBD2 aligns across 15 bases. With V trimmed by 3 bases and J by 4 bases, 8 bases remained unmatched. The CDR3 consists of 18 residues. Germline V gene sequence: CDR1 MNHNS, CDR2 SASEGT. DNA of the CDR3: TGTGCCAGCAGTGACCGTGGGACTAGCGGGAGGTTCGCAGATACGCAGTATTTT. Its protein product is CASSDRGTSGRFADTQYF.

The chain has TRBV7-8 and TRBJ1-2; D perhaps matches TRBD1 (5 bases). Germline V gene sequence: CDR1 SGHVS, CDR2 FQNEAQ. The CDR3 sequence is 16 residues long. V lost 4 bases to trimming and J lost 8 bases, with 23 bases between them. The CDR3 loop is CASSSYLQGLPPGYTF. CDR3 coding DNA: TGTGCCAGCAGCTCCTACCTCCAGGGACTTCCCCCAGGCTACACCTTC.

The chain couples TRBV19 to TRBJ2-5; TRBD1 matches at 7 bases. The germline gives CDR1 LNHDA, CDR2 SQIVND (reference sequence). The CDR3 consists of 14 residues. The ends lost 6 bases at V and 5 bases at J; junction bases unmatched: 9. CDR3 region: CASRDTGEWETQYF. CDR3 DNA sequence: TGTGCCAGTAGGGATACAGGGGAGTGGGAGACCCAGTACTTC.

The chain uses TRBV5-6 and TRBJ1-4; D possibly corresponds to TRBD1 (6 bases). CDR3 length equals 15 residues. Germline CDR1 and CDR2: SGHDT and YYEEEE. Trimming took 7 bases from V and 8 from J, leaving 21 bases between them. The CDR3 DNA reads as TGTGCCAGCCGTATCCGCGGGGGCACGAGGGAAAAACTGTTTTTT. Translated: CASRIRGGTREKLFF.